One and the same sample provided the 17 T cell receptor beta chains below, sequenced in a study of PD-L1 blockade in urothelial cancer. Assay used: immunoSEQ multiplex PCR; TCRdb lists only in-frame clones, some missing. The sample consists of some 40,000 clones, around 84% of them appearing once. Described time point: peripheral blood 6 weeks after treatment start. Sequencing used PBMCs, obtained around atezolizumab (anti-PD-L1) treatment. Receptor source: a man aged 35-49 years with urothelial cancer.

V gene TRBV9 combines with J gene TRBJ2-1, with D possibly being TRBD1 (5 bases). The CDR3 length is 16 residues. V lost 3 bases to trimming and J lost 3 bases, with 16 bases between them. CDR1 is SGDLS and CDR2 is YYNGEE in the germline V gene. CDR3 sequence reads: CASSAQYDRYYNEQFF. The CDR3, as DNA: TGTGCCAGCAGCGCCCAATACGACAGATACTACAATGAGCAGTTCTTC.

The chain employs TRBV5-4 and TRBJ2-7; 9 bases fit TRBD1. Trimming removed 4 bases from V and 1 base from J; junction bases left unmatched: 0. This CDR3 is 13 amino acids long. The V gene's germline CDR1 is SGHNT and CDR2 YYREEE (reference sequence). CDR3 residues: CASSGTGSYEQYF. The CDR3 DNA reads TGTGCCAGCAGCGGGACAGGGTCCTACGAGCAGTACTTC.

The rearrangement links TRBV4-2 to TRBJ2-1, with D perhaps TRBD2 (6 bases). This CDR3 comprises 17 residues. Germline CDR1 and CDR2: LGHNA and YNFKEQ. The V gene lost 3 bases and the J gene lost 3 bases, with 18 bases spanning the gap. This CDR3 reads CASSQTTQTRNYNEQFF. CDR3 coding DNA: TGTGCCAGCAGCCAGACGACCCAGACTAGAAACTACAATGAGCAGTTCTTC.

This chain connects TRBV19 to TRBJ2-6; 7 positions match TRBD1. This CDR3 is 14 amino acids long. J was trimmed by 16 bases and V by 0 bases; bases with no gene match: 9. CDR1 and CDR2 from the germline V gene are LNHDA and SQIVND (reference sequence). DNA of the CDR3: TGTGCCAGTAGTATAGATAAACAGGGGCGGTTGCTGACTTTC. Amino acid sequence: CASSIDKQGRLLTF. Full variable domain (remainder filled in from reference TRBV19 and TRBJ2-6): DGGITQSPKYLFRKEGQNVTLSCEQNLNHDAMYWYRQDPGQGLRLIYYSQIVNDFQKGDIAEGYSVSREKKESFPLTVTSAQKNPTAFYLCASSIDKQGRLLTFGAGSRLTVL.

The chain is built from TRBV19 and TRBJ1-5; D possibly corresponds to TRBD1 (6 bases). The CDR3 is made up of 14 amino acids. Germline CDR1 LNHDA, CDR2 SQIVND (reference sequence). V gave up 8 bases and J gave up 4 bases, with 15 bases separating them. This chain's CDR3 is CASSPTGGNQPQHF. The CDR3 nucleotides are TGTGCCAGTTCACCGACAGGCGGAAATCAGCCCCAGCATTTT.

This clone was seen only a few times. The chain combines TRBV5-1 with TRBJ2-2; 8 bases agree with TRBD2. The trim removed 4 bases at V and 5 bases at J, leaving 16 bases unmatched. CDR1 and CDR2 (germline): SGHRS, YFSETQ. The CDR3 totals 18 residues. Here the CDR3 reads CASSLRLVDRGGTGELFF. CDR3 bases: TGCGCCAGCAGCCTCCGTCTAGTAGACCGGGGGGGTACCGGGGAGCTGTTTTTT. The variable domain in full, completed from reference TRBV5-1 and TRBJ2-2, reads KAGVTQTPRYLIKTRGQQVTLSCSPISGHRSVSWYQQTPGQGLQFLFEYFSETQRNKGNFPGRFSGRQFSNSRSEMNVSTLELGDSALYLCASSLRLVDRGGTGELFFGEGSRLTVL.

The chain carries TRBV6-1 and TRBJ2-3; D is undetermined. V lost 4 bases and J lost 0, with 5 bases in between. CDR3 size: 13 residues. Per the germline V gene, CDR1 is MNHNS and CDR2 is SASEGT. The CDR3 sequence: CASSASSTDTQYF. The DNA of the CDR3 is TGTGCCAGCAGTGCTAGTAGCACAGATACGCAGTATTTT.

The CDR3 DNA sequence: TGTGCCAGCTCGCGAGAAGCGGGAGGGCCCTACAATGAGCAGTTCTTC. Translated: CASSREAGGPYNEQFF. The rearrangement joins TRBV18 to TRBJ2-1; the match to TRBD2 covers 10 bases. CDR3 size: 16 residues. V shed 6 bases and J 2 bases; nucleotides not matched to a gene: 7. Germline CDR1 and CDR2: KGHSH and LQKENI.

The CDR3 spells CASSSQLAGQNIQYF. CDR3 DNA sequence: TGTGCCAGCAGCTCCCAACTAGCGGGGCAAAACATTCAGTACTTC. V usage is TRBV7-8 and J usage is TRBJ2-4; 10 bases are shared with TRBD2. V lost 4 bases to trimming and J lost 5 bases; unmatched junction nucleotides: 5. Germline values: CDR1 SGHVS, CDR2 FQNEAQ. The CDR3 extends over 15 amino acids.

The CDR3 nucleotides read TGTGCCAGCTCCAAAAGACACGCAACTAATGAAAAACTGTTTTTT. Its translation is CASSKRHATNEKLFF. This chain joins TRBV7-6 and TRBJ1-4; D gene unclear. CDR1 and CDR2 (germline): SGHVS, FNYEAQ. The CDR3 has 15 amino acids. Between the trimmed V and J ends, which lost 8 bases and 0 bases, there was a span of 13 bases.

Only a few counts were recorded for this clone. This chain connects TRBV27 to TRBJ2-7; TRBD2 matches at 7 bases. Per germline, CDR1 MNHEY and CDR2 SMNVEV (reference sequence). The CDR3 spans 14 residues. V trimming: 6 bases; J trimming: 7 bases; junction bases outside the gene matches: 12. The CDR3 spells CASSQNERAGEQYF. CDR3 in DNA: TGTGCCAGCAGCCAAAACGAGAGAGCGGGGGAGCAGTACTTC.

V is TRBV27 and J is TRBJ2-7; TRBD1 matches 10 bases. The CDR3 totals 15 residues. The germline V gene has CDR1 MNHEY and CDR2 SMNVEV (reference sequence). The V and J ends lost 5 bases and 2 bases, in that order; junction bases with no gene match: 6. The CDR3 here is CASSPSGTGAYEQYF. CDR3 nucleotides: TGTGCCAGCAGTCCCTCCGGGACAGGGGCCTACGAGCAGTACTTC.

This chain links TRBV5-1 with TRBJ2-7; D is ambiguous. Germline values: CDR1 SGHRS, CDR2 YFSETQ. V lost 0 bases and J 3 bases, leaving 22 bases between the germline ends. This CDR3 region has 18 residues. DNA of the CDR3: TGCGCCAGCAGCTTGGGATTCTTGGCAGGAACCGAGAGCTACGAGCAGTACTTC. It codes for CASSLGFLAGTESYEQYF.

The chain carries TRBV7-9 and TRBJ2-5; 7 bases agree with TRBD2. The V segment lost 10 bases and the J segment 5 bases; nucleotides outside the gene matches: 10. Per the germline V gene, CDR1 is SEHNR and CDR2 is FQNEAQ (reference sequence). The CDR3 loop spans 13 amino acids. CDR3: CAIRLAPRETQYF. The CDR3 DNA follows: TGTGCCATCCGACTAGCCCCACGGGAGACCCAGTACTTC.

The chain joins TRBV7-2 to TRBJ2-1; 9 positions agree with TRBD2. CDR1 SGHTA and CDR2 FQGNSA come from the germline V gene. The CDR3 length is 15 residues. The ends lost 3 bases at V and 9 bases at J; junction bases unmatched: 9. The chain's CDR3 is CASSFRSGSGGEQFF. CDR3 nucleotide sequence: TGTGCCAGCAGCTTTCGTAGCGGGAGTGGCGGTGAGCAGTTCTTC. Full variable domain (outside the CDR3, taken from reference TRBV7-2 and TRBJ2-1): GAGVSQSPSNKVTEKGKDVELRCDPISGHTALYWYRQSLGQGLEFLIYFQGNSAPDKSGLPSDRFSAERTGGSVSTLTIQRTQQEDSAVYLCASSFRSGSGGEQFFGPGTRLTVL.

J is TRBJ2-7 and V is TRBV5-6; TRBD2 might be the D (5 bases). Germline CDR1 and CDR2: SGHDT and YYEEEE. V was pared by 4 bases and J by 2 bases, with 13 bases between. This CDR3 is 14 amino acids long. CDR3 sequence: CASSRSSGAYEQYF. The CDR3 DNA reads TGTGCCAGCAGCCGTAGCTCCGGGGCCTACGAGCAGTACTTC.

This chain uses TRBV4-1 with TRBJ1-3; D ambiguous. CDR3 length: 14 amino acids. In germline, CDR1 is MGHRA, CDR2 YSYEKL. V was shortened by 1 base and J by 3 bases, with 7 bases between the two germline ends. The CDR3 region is CASSQVNGGNTIYF. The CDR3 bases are TGCGCCAGCAGCCAAGTTAACGGTGGAAACACCATATATTTT.